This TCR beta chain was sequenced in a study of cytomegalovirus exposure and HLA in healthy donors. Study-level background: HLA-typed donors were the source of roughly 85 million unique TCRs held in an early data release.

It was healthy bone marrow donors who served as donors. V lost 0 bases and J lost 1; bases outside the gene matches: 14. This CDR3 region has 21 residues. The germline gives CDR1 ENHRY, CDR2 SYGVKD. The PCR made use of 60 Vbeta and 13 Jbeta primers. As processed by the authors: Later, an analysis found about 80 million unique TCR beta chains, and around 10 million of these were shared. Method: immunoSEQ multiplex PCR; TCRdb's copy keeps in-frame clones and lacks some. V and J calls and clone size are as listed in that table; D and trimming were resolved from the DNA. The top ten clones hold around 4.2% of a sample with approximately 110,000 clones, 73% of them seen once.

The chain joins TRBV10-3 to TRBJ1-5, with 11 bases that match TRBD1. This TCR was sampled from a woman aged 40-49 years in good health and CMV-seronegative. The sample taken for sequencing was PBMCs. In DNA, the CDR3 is TGTGCCATCAGTGAGTCGCCGCGGGGACAGGGGGGGGTAGGGAGCAATCAGCCCCAGCATTTT. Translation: CAISESPRGQGGVGSNQPQHF.